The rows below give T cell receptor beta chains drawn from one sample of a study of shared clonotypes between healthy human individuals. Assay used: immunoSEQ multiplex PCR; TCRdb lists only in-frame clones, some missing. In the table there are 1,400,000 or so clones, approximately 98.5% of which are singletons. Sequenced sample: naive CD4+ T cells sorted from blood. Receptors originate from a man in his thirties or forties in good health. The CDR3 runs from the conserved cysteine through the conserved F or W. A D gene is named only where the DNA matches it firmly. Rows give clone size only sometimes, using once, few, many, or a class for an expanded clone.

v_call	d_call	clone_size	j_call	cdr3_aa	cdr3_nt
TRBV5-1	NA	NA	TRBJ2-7	CASSLNQDLYEQYF	TGCGCCAGCAGCTTGAACCAGGACCTCTACGAGCAGTACTTC
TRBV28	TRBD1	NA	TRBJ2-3	CASSLIGTGSTDTQYF	TGTGCCAGCAGTCTCATAGGGACAGGGAGCACAGATACGCAGTATTTT
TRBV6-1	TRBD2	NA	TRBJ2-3	CASRFSGIADTQYF	TGTGCCAGCAGGTTTAGCGGGATCGCAGATACGCAGTATTTT
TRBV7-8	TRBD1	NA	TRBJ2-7	CASRPQDRVVYEQYF	TGTGCCAGCAGACCTCAGGACAGGGTAGTCTACGAGCAGTACTTC
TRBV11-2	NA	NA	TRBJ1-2	CASSLGTDFFYGYTF	TGTGCCAGCAGCTTAGGCACTGATTTTTTCTATGGCTACACCTTC
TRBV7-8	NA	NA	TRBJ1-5	CASSEVRRPQHF	TGTGCCAGCAGCGAGGTTCGTCGGCCCCAGCATTTT
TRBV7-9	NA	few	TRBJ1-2	CASSLIGVEGYGYTF	TGTGCCAGCAGCTTAATTGGGGTGGAGGGATATGGCTACACCTTC
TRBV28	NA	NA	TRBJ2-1	CASSPLRGDNEQFF	TGTGCCAGCAGTCCCCTCAGGGGGGACAATGAGCAGTTCTTC
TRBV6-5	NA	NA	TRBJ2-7	CASSYSVGLEQYF	TGTGCCAGCAGTTACTCTGTGGGGCTCGAGCAGTACTTC
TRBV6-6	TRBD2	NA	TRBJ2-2	CASLAGPFTGELFF	TGTGCCAGCTTAGCGGGACCATTCACCGGGGAGCTGTTTTTT
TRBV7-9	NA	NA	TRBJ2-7	CASSLAAPSSSYEQYF	TGTGCCAGCAGCTTAGCGGCACCCTCGAGCTCCTACGAGCAGTACTTC
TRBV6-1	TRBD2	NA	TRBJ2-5	CASSEGIGLAGQETQYF	TGTGCCAGCAGTGAAGGGATCGGGCTAGCGGGGCAAGAGACCCAGTACTTC
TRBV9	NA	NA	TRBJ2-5	CASSVGTGRGVETQYF	TGTGCCAGCAGCGTAGGGACAGGGAGGGGTGTGGAGACCCAGTACTTC
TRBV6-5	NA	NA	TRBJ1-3	CASSRGAGNTIYF	TGTGCCAGCAGCAGGGGCGCAGGAAACACCATATATTTT
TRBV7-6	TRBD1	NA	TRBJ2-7	CASSLAGTGGNEQYF	TGTGCCAGCAGCTTAGCCGGGACAGGGGGCAACGAGCAGTACTTC
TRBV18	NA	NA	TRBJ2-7	CASSPGDRNEQYF	TGTGCCAGCTCACCCGGCGATAGGAACGAGCAGTACTTC
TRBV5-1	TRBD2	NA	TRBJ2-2	CASSTAGTRNTGELFF	TGCGCCAGCAGCACGGCCGGGACTAGGAACACCGGGGAGCTGTTTTTT
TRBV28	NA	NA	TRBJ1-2	CASSFAGSLLLYTF	TGTGCCAGCAGTTTTGCCGGGTCCCTTCTTCTTTACACCTTC
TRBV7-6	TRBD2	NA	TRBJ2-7	CASSSPTSGVYEQYF	TGTGCCAGCAGCTCGCCGACTAGCGGGGTGTACGAGCAGTACTTC
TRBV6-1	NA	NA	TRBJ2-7	CASRELFGGSYEQYF	TGTGCCAGCAGAGAACTATTTGGCGGCTCCTACGAGCAGTACTTC
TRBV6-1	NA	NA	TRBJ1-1	CASTVENGNTEAFF	TGTGCCAGCACTGTTGAGAATGGGAACACTGAAGCTTTCTTT
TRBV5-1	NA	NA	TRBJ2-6	CASSPDLSRANVLTF	TGCGCCAGCAGCCCGGACTTGTCTAGGGCCAACGTCCTGACTTTC
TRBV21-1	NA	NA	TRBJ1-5	CASSKIGGNQPQHF	TGTGCCAGCAGCAAAATAGGCGGGAATCAGCCCCAGCATTTT
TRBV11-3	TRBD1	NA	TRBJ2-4	CASSSDREKNIQYF	TGTGCCAGCAGCTCCGACAGGGAAAAAAACATTCAGTACTTC
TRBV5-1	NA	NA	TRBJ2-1	CASSLEFYNEQFF	TGCGCCAGCAGCTTGGAGTTTTACAATGAGCAGTTCTTC
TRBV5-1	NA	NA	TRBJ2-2	CASSLAPQRKDTGELFF	TGCGCCAGCAGCTTGGCGCCACAGCGCAAAGACACCGGGGAGCTGTTTTTT
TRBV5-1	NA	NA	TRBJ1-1	CASSLARAGFPTEAFF	TGCGCCAGCAGCTTGGCCAGGGCAGGCTTTCCCACTGAAGCTTTCTTT
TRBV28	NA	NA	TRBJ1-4	CASTPRWSFEKLFF	TGTGCCAGCACCCCTCGCTGGTCATTTGAAAAACTGTTTTTT
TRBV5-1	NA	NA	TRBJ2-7	CASSLVPGSSYEQYF	TGCGCCAGCAGCTTGGTTCCGGGAAGCTCCTACGAGCAGTACTTC
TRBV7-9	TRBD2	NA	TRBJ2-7	CATSGGIYEQYF	TGTGCCACGAGCGGGGGGATCTACGAGCAGTACTTC
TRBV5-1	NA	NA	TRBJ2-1	CASSASPRGTNEQFF	TGCGCCAGCAGCGCTTCGCCCCGCGGCACTAATGAGCAGTTCTTC
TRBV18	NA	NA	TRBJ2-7	CASSLTSIYEQYF	TGTGCCAGCTCCCTCACTTCGATTTACGAGCAGTACTTC
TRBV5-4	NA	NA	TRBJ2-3	CASSLAGAGDTQYF	TGTGCCAGCAGCTTGGCGGGGGCCGGAGATACGCAGTATTTT
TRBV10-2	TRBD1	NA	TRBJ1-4	CASSDEGAVEKLFF	TGCGCCAGCAGTGATGAGGGGGCAGTTGAAAAACTGTTTTTT
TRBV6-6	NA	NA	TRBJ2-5	CASSYSAHQETQYF	TGTGCCAGCAGTTACTCGGCCCACCAAGAGACCCAGTACTTC
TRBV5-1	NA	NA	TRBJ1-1	CASSLDPGGANTEAFF	TGCGCCAGCAGCTTGGACCCAGGCGGAGCGAACACTGAAGCTTTCTTT
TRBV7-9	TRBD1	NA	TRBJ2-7	CASSLETGGEQYF	TGTGCCAGCAGCTTGGAGACAGGGGGCGAGCAGTACTTC
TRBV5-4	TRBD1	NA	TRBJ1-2	CASGQEYYGYTF	TGTGCCAGCGGACAGGAATACTATGGCTACACCTTC
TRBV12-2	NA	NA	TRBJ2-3	CASRLDGTGGTDTQYF	TGTGCAAGTCGCTTAGATGGGACGGGTGGCACAGATACGCAGTATTTT
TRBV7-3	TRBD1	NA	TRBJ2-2	CASSARQGASTGELFF	TGTGCCAGCAGCGCCAGACAGGGGGCGAGCACCGGGGAGCTGTTTTTT
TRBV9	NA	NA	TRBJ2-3	CASSPDRPLRNNTQYF	TGTGCCAGCAGTCCAGACAGGCCACTCCGGAATAATACGCAGTATTTT
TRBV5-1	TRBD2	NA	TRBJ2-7	CASSSAGVGEQYF	TGCGCCAGCAGCTCGGCGGGAGTTGGAGAGCAGTACTTC
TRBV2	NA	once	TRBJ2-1	CASSAQGNEQFF	TGTGCCAGCAGTGCACAGGGAAATGAGCAGTTCTTC
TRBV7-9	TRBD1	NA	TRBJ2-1	CASSFPAGQGTFYNEQFF	TGTGCCAGCAGCTTCCCGGCGGGACAGGGGACCTTCTACAATGAGCAGTTCTTC
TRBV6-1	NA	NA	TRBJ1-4	CASSQGVSAEKLFF	TGTGCCAGCAGTCAAGGGGTTAGTGCTGAAAAACTGTTTTTT
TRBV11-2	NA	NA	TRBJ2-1	CASNHRGPRNEQFF	TGTGCCAGCAATCACCGGGGCCCGCGCAATGAGCAGTTCTTC
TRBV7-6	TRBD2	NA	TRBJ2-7	CASSSTSPGLATEQYF	TGTGCCAGCAGCTCCACATCACCGGGACTAGCAACCGAGCAGTACTTC